Presented here are 10 T cell receptor beta chains from one specimen sequenced in a study of blood T cell repertoires in COVID-19. Clones were sequenced by immunoSEQ multiplex PCR, and TCRdb holds only the in-frame ones, with some missing. The table has about 150,000 clones, approximately 83% seen once. Sequencing used PBMCs or T cells enriched from blood (not recorded which). The receptors stem from a man between 45 and 60 years old who had recovered from COVID-19.

V and J are TRBV10-1 and TRBJ2-2, with 11 positions matching TRBD2. Germline V gene lookup returns CDR1 WNHNN and CDR2 SYGVQD (reference sequence). Germline trimming cut 8 bases from V and 5 bases from J; bases unmatched to any gene: 10. CDR3 length: 16 amino acids. CDR3: CASAQAGTSGTGELFF. The CDR3 DNA is TGCGCCAGCGCCCAGGCCGGGACTAGCGGTACCGGGGAGCTGTTTTTT.

The chain combines TRBV18 with TRBJ2-2; 10 bases are a match to TRBD1. The CDR3 extends over 16 amino acids. The J segment lost 5 bases and the V segment lost 3 bases, leaving 6 bases of the junction unmatched. Germline V gene data show CDR1 as KGHSH and CDR2 as LQKENI. CDR3 DNA: TGTGCCAGCTCACCGGCCGGGACAGGGGTTACCGGGGAGCTGTTTTTT. This codes for CASSPAGTGVTGELFF.

This chain links TRBV5-1 with TRBJ2-1, with 10 bases aligning to TRBD1. J gave up 10 bases and V 2 bases, and 12 bases lay outside the gene matches. Germline CDR1 is SGHRS and CDR2 is YFSETQ. The CDR3 has 16 amino acids. The CDR3 nucleotides read TGCGCCAGCAGCTTAACCGGGACAGGGGCATTGGGGGAGCAGTTCTTC. Translation gives CASSLTGTGALGEQFF.

This chain connects TRBV9 to TRBJ2-5, with 11 bases matching TRBD2. Looked up from germline, CDR1 is SGDLS and CDR2 is YYNGEE. This CDR3 contains 16 residues. V was clipped by 0 bases and J by 5 bases; unmatched bases: 6. The CDR3 DNA reads TGTGCCAGCAGCGTAGAGGCTAGCGGGAGGATGGAGACCCAGTACTTC. It specifies CASSVEASGRMETQYF.

The V call is TRBV9, the J call TRBJ2-1, with D possibly matching TRBD1 (6 bases). CDR3 length equals 14 residues. CDR1 SGDLS and CDR2 YYNGEE come from the germline V gene. V dropped 2 bases and J dropped 4 bases, with 10 bases sitting between them. This CDR3 reads CASSVDSIYNEQFF. CDR3 nucleotide sequence: TGTGCCAGCAGCGTGGACAGTATTTACAATGAGCAGTTCTTC. The variable domain in full, completed from reference TRBV9 and TRBJ2-1, reads DSGVTQTPKHLITATGQRVTLRCSPRSGDLSVYWYQQSLDQGLQFLIQYYNGEERAKGNILERFSAQQFPDLHSELNLSSLELGDSALYFCASSVDSIYNEQFFGPGTRLTVL.

This clone was counted only a few times. The CDR3 is CASSLGGQGSGYTF. The DNA of the CDR3 is TGTGCCAGCAGCTTAGGAGGACAGGGGAGTGGCTACACCTTC. The V call is TRBV7-9, the J call TRBJ1-2; TRBD1 agrees at 9 bases. Germline V gives CDR1 SEHNR, CDR2 FQNEAQ (reference sequence). The CDR3 sequence is 14 residues long. The V and J ends lost 1 base and 7 bases, in that order; junction bases with no gene match: 4. The complete variable domain, with remaining parts taken from reference TRBV7-9 and TRBJ1-2, reads DTGVSQNPRHKITKRGQNVTFRCDPISEHNRLYWYRQTLGQGPEFLTYFQNEAQLEKSRLLSDRFSAERPKGSFSTLEIQRTEQGDSAMYLCASSLGGQGSGYTFGSGTRLTVV.

The V and J genes are TRBV24-1 and TRBJ2-1; D is ambiguous. In germline, CDR1 is KGHDR, CDR2 SFDVKD. This CDR3 spans 14 amino acids. The V end was cut by 3 bases, the J end by 6 bases, with 11 bases between. The CDR3 protein is CATSDEIRGNEQFF. The CDR3 DNA follows: TGTGCCACCAGTGATGAGATTAGAGGCAATGAGCAGTTCTTC.

The chain uses TRBV29-1 and TRBJ2-3; D not resolved. Between the trimmed V and J ends, which lost 7 bases and 4 bases, there was a span of 9 bases. CDR3 size: 11 residues. CDR1 and CDR2 (germline): SQVTM, ANQGSEA. The CDR3 nucleotides read TGCAGCGCCTTTTTCGCAGATACGCAGTATTTT. The encoded protein is CSAFFADTQYF.

V gene TRBV6-5 combines with J gene TRBJ2-7; possible D gene TRBD1, 6 bases. Per germline, CDR1 MNHEY and CDR2 SVGAGI. The V end was cut by 8 bases, the J end by 1 base, with 18 bases between. The CDR3 totals 15 residues. For the CDR3, the DNA is TGTGCCAGCGGGTCCAAGCCTGGACAGTCCTACGAGCAGTACTTC. Protein sequence: CASGSKPGQSYEQYF.

V gene TRBV19 combines with J gene TRBJ2-6; TRBD1 aligns across 8 bases. CDR3 size: 16 residues. V gave up 3 bases and J gave up 2 bases; unmatched junction bases: 3. CDR1 LNHDA and CDR2 SQIVND come from the germline V gene (reference sequence). CDR3 bases: TGTGCCAGTAGTATGACAGGGGCCCCTGGGGCCAACGTCCTGACTTTC. Its translation is CASSMTGAPGANVLTF.